This TCR beta chain was documented in a study of T cell clusters in autoimmune cytopenias. In the study overall: The median distinct TRB clonotype count was a few thousand per sample, from a median 51,575 reads.

The CDR3 is 13 amino acids. Per the germline V gene, CDR1 is SGHKS and CDR2 is YYEKEE (reference sequence). This clonotype counts as medium-sized by frequency. Its antigen is unknown. TRB was amplified by touch-down multiplex PCR, primer pools A and B combined. Reprocessing the multiplex PCR reads, TCRdb reports a single entry for every CDR3 protein and omits DNA. The sample table sets out roughly 9,500 distinct CDR3 sequences. Study results and limitations: Active autoimmune hepatitis patients had approximately 3-fold fewer exclusive TRB clusters than healthy donors. TRB repertoire shifts in secondary cytopenia and chronic lymphocytic leukemia mostly reflected lymphoma, not autoimmunity. Primary autoimmune cytopenia patients appeared to lack physiological T cell clusters present in healthy donors.

About 37,500 genome equivalents of blood DNA were amplified for TRB. This clonotype was obtained from a human donor with an autoimmune cytopenia or autoimmune hepatitis (not recorded which). Material: peripheral blood. The chain joins TRBV5-5 to TRBJ2-7. The CDR3 here is CASSYSGPTEQYF. Complete variable domain (other parts from reference TRBV5-5 and TRBJ2-7): DAGVTQSPTHLIKTRGQQVTLRCSPISGHKSVSWYQQVLGQGPQFIFQYYEKEERGRGNFPDRFSARQFPNYSSELNVNALLLGDSALYLCASSYSGPTEQYFGPGTRLTVT.